This section outlines one TCR beta chain sequence together with its context. Its antigen is as yet unknown. An end of the junction differs from the germline gene, which may be a read error. TCRdb reprocessed the PCR reads via MiXCR and lists one record per CDR3 protein. The table lists 6,400 or so distinct CDR3 sequences, less than 35% of them singletons, with 13% to 15% in the top ten. The data were taken from a study of esophageal squamous cell carcinoma under preoperative chemotherapy. Study-wide results and limits: Tumor-infiltrating lymphocytes showed no significant post-chemotherapy TCR diversity increase, unlike peripheral T cells. Peripheral T cells migrating into the tumor appeared to partly supply post-treatment tumor-infiltrating lymphocytes.

Germline V gene data show CDR1 as MNHNS and CDR2 as SASEGT. The CDR3 has 14 amino acids. As to time point: before preoperative PTX-NDP chemotherapy. The specimen was collected from a patient given preoperative chemotherapy. This clonotype was sampled from a human donor with esophageal squamous cell carcinoma. The donor label of this sample is uncertain. V is TRBV6-1 and J is TRBJ1-6; possible D gene TRBD1, 6 bases. The CDR3 protein is CASSPAGTRPRQYF. DNA of the CDR3: TGTGCCAGCAGTCCAGCCGGGACAAGGCCTAGGCAGTACTTT.